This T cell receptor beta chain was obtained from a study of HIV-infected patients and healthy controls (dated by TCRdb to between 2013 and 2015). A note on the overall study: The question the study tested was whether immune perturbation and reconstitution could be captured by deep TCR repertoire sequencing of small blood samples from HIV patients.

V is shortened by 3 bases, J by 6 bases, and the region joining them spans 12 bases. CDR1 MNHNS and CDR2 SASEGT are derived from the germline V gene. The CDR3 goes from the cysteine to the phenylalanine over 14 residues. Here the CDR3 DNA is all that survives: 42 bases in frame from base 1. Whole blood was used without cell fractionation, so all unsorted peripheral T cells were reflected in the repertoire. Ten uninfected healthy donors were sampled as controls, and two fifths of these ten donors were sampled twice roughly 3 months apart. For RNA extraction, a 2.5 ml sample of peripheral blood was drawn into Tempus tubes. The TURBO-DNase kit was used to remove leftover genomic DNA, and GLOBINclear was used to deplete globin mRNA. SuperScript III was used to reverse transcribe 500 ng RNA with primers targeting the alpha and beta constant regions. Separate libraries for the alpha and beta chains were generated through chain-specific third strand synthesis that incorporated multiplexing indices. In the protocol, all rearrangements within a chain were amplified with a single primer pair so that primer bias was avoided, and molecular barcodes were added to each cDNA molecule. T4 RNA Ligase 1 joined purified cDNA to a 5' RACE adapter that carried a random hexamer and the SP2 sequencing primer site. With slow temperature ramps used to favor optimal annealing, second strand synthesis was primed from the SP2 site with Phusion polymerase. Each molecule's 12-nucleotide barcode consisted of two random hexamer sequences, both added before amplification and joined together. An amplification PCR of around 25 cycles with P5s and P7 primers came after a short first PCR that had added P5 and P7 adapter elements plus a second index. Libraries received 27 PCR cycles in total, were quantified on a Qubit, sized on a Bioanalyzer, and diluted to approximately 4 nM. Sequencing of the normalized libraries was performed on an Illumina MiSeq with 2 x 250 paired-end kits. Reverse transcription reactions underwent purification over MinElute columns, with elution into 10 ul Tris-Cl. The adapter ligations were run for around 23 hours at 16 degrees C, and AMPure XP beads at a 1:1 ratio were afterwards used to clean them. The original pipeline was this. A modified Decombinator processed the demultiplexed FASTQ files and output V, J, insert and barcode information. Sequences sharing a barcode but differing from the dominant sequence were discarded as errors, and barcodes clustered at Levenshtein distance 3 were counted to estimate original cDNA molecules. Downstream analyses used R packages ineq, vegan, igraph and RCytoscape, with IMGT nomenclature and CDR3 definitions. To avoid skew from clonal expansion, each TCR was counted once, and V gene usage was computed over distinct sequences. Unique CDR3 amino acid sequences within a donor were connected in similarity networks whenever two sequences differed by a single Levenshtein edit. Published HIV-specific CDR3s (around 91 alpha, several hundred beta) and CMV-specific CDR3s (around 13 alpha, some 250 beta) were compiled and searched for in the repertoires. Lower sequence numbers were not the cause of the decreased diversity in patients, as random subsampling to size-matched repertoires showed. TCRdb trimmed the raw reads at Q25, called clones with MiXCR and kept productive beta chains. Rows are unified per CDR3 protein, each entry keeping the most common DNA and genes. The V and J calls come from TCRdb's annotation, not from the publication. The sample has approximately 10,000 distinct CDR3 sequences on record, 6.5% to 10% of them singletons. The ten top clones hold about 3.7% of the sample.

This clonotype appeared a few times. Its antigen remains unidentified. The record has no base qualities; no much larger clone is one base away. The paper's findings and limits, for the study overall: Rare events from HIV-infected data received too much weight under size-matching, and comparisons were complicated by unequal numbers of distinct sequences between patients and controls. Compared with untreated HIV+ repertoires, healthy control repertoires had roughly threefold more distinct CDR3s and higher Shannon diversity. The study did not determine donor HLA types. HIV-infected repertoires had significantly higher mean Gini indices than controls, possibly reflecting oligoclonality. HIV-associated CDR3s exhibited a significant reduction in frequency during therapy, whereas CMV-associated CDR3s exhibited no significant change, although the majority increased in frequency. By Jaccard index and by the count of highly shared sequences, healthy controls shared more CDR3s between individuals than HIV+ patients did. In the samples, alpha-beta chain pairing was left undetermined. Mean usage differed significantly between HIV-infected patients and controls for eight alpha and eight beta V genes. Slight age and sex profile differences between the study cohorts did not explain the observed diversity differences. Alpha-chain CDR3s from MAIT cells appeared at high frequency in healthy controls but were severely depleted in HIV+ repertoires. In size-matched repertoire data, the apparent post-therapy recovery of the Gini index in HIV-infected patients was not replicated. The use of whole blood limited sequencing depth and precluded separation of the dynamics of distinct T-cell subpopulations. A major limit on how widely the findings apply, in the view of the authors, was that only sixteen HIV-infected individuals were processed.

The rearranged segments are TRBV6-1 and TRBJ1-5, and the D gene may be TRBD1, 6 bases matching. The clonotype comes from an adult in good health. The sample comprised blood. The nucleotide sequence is TGTGCCAGCAGTGACGCAGGGGACACTCAGCCCCAGCATTTT. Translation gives CASSDAGDTQPQHF.